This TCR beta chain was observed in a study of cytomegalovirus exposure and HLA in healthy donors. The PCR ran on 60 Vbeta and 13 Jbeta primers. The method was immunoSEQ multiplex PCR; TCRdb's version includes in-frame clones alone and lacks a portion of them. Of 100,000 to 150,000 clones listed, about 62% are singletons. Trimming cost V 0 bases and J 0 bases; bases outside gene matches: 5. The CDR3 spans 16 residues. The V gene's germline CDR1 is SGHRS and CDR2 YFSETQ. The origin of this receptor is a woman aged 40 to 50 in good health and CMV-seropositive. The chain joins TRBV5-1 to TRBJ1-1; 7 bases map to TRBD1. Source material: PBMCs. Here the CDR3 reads CASSLERTGMNTEAFF. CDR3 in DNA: TGCGCCAGCAGCTTGGAGCGGACAGGCATGAACACTGAAGCTTTCTTT.